This section outlines one T cell receptor (beta chain) sequence together with its context. The data stem from a study of control samples from healthy donors and cancer patients. The CDR3 is made up of 19 amino acids. V was pared by 0 bases and J by 0 bases, with 18 bases between. CDR1 MGHRA and CDR2 YSYEKL come from the germline V gene. TCRdb keeps only in-frame clones here, not all; method: immunoSEQ multiplex PCR. The sample carries 55,000 to 85,000 clones, around 87% recorded once. The chain uses TRBV4-1 and TRBJ1-5, with D hard to call. The origin of this receptor is a woman aged 45 to 65 with head and neck cancer. The sequenced material came from PBMCs. The CDR3 sequence is CASSQEPRGGRDSNQPQHF. Written as DNA, the CDR3 is TGCGCCAGCAGCCAAGAACCACGGGGAGGGAGGGATAGCAATCAGCCCCAGCATTTT.